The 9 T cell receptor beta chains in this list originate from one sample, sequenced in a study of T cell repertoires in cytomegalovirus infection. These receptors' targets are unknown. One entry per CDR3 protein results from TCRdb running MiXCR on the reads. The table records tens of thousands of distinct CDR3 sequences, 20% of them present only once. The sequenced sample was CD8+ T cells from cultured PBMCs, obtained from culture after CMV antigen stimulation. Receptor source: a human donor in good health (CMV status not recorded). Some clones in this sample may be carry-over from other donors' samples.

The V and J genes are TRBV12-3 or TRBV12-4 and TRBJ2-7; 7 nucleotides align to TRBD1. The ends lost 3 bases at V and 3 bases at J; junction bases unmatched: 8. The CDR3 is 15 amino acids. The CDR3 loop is CASSFGDRNFYEQYF. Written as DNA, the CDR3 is TGTGCCAGCAGTTTCGGGGACAGAAATTTCTACGAGCAGTACTTC.

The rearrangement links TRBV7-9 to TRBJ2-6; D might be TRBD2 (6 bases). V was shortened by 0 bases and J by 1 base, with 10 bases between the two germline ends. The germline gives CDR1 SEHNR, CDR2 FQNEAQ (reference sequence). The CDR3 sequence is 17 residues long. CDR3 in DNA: TGTGCCAGCAGCTTAGCGACCGCGGGGTCTGGGGCCAACGTCCTGACTTTC. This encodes CASSLATAGSGANVLTF.

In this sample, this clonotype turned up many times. CDR3 coding DNA: TGTGCCAGCAGCCCCAACGACAGGGTAGGGAATGAGCAGTTCTTC. It yields the protein CASSPNDRVGNEQFF. This chain connects TRBV7-9 to TRBJ2-1, with 7 bases lining up with TRBD1. V dropped 5 bases and J dropped 7; count of bases not matched to a gene: 11. There are 15 residues in the CDR3. The germline CDR1 and CDR2 sequences are SEHNR and FQNEAQ (reference sequence).

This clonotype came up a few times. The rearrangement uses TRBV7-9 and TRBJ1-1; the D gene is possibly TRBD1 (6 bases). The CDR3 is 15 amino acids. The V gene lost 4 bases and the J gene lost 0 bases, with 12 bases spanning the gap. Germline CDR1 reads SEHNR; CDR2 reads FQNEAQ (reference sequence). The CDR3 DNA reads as TGTGCCAGCAGCTCCCGGGGGGGCCTGAACACTGAAGCTTTCTTT. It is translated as CASSSRGGLNTEAFF.

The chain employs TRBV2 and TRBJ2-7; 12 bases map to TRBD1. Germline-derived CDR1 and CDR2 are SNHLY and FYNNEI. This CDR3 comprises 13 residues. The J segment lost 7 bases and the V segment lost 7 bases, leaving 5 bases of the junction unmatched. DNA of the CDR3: TGTGCCAGCAAGGGACAGGGGGCTGGGGAGCAGTACTTC. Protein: CASKGQGAGEQYF.

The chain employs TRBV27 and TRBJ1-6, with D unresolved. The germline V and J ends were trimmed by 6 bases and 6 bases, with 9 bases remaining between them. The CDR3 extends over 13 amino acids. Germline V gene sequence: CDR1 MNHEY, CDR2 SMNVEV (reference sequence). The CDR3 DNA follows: TGTGCCAGCAGAGGGAGACCTAATTCACCCCTCCACTTT. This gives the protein CASRGRPNSPLHF.

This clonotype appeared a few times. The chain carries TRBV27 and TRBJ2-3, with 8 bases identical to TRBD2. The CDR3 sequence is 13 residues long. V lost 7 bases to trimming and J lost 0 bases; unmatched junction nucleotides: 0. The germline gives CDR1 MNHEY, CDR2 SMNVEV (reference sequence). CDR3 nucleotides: TGTGCCAGCACGGGGGGGAGCACAGATACGCAGTATTTT. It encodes CASTGGSTDTQYF.

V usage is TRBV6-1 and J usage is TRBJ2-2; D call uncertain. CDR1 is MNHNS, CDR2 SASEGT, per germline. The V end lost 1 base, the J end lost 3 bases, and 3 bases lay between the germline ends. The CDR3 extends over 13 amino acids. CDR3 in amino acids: CASSEGDTGELFF. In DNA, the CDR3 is TGTGCCAGCAGTGAAGGGGACACCGGGGAGCTGTTTTTT.

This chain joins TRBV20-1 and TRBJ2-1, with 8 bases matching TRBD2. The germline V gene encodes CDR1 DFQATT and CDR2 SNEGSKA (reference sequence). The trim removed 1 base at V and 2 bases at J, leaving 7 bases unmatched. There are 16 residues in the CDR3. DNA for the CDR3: TGCAGTGCTAGAGGGCTCGGGGGGGACCCCTACAATGAGCAGTTCTTC. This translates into CSARGLGGDPYNEQFF.